A single sample is the source of the 30 T cell receptor beta chains below, sequenced in a study of cytomegalovirus exposure and HLA in healthy donors. Amplification used 60 Vbeta primers and 13 Jbeta primers. Assay: immunoSEQ multiplex PCR; the TCRdb copy retains only in-frame clones and omits some. The sample has approximately 170,000 clones; approximately 79% are singletons. Input material: PBMCs. All receptors derive from a human donor in good health.

This clone was seen a single time. The chain is built from TRBV6-5 and TRBJ2-3, with D maybe TRBD1 (6 bases). Germline V gives CDR1 MNHEY, CDR2 SVGAGI. Trimming pared 10 bases from V and 0 bases from J, leaving 11 bases between. CDR3 length: 13 residues. CDR3 nucleotides: TGTGCCACCAGCAGGGGAAGCACAGATACGCAGTATTTT. It specifies CATSRGSTDTQYF.

This chain connects TRBV2 to TRBJ1-1; 7 bases map to TRBD1. The CDR3 totals 14 residues. The ends lost 6 bases at V and 2 bases at J; junction bases unmatched: 6. Looked up from germline, CDR1 is SNHLY and CDR2 is FYNNEI. CDR3 loop: CASSRTGINTEAFF. The CDR3 DNA sequence: TGTGCCAGCAGCCGGACAGGTATCAACACTGAAGCTTTCTTT.

The chain couples TRBV29-1 to TRBJ1-1; no definite D call. V was cut by 6 bases and J by 3 bases, with 14 bases left in between. Germline V lookup: CDR1 SQVTM, CDR2 ANQGSEA. The CDR3 has 13 residues. The CDR3 DNA sequence: TGCAGCGTCCGCGACACGGCTTACACTGAAGCTTTCTTT. This gives the protein CSVRDTAYTEAFF.

This sequence joins TRBV6-5 and TRBJ1-6; D perhaps matches TRBD1 (5 bases). The CDR3 extends over 14 amino acids. Trimming stripped 4 bases from V and 4 bases from J, with 8 bases between. Per germline, CDR1 MNHEY and CDR2 SVGAGI. This chain's CDR3 is CASSSREYNSPLHF. As DNA, the CDR3 is TGTGCCAGCAGTTCCAGGGAATATAATTCACCCCTCCACTTT.

Worth noting for this clone: Other nucleotide sequences from this sample produce the same CDR3. This chain uses TRBV9 with TRBJ1-3, with TRBD1 matching over 10 bases. Germline V gives CDR1 SGDLS, CDR2 YYNGEE. The trim removed 3 bases at V and 0 bases at J, leaving 3 bases unmatched. The CDR3 covers 16 residues. The CDR3 sequence: CASSAGQGNSGNTIYF. In nucleotides, the CDR3 is TGTGCCAGCAGCGCGGGACAGGGGAACTCTGGAAACACCATATATTTT.

The gene calls are TRBV12-5 and TRBJ2-6; 8 bases match TRBD1. The CDR3 consists of 13 residues. The V gene's germline CDR1 is LGHNT and CDR2 FRNRAP. With V trimmed by 2 bases and J by 17 bases, 8 bases remained unmatched. The CDR3 protein is CASGLPTGERMTF. CDR3 bases: TGTGCTAGTGGTTTGCCGACAGGGGAAAGGATGACTTTC.

The chain has TRBV7-2 and TRBJ2-4; D is uncertain. Germline V gene sequence: CDR1 SGHTA, CDR2 FQGNSA. The V end was cut by 3 bases, the J end by 1 base, with 10 bases between. The CDR3 is made up of 15 amino acids. CDR3 sequence reads: CASSFGPAAKNIQYF. In nucleotides, the CDR3 is TGTGCCAGCAGCTTTGGCCCTGCTGCCAAAAACATTCAGTACTTC. Combining the CDR3 with reference TRBV7-2 and TRBJ2-4 gives the whole variable domain GAGVSQSPSNKVTEKGKDVELRCDPISGHTALYWYRQSLGQGLEFLIYFQGNSAPDKSGLPSDRFSAERTGGSVSTLTIQRTQQEDSAVYLCASSFGPAAKNIQYFGAGTRLSVL.

The chain joins TRBV7-9 to TRBJ1-6; 8 nucleotides line up with TRBD1. The CDR3 has 15 amino acids. V gave up 2 bases and J gave up 6 bases; unmatched junction bases: 3. Germline loops: CDR1 SEHNR, CDR2 FQNEAQ (reference sequence). CDR3 in DNA: TGTGCCAGCAGCTTAACAGGGGGAAGTAATTCACCCCTCCACTTT. Translating it yields CASSLTGGSNSPLHF.

V is TRBV19 and J is TRBJ2-1, with TRBD2 as a possible D gene (5 bases). The CDR3 loop spans 15 amino acids. V gave up 2 bases and J gave up 5 bases, with 13 bases separating them. Germline lookup yields CDR1 LNHDA and CDR2 SQIVND (reference sequence). The CDR3 loop reads CASSINGELNNEQFF. Here the CDR3 DNA reads TGTGCCAGTAGTATAAACGGGGAGCTAAACAATGAGCAGTTCTTC. Together with reference TRBV19 and TRBJ2-1, the CDR3 gives the full variable domain: DGGITQSPKYLFRKEGQNVTLSCEQNLNHDAMYWYRQDPGQGLRLIYYSQIVNDFQKGDIAEGYSVSREKKESFPLTVTSAQKNPTAFYLCASSINGELNNEQFFGPGTRLTVL.

The genes are TRBV4-1 and TRBJ2-7; 9 bases align to TRBD1. Germline V gives CDR1 MGHRA, CDR2 YSYEKL. This CDR3 comprises 13 residues. With V trimmed by 4 bases and J by 6 bases, 4 bases remained unmatched. The CDR3 sequence is CASSPGTGTEQYF. The DNA for the CDR3 is TGCGCCAGCAGCCCTGGGACAGGGACCGAGCAGTACTTC.

J is TRBJ2-7 and V is TRBV5-1; 9 bases match TRBD1. Germline-derived CDR1 and CDR2 are SGHRS and YFSETQ. The CDR3 length is 15 residues. V lost 4 bases to trimming and J lost 4 bases; unmatched junction nucleotides: 9. CDR3 residues: CASSPLTGGGYEQYF. The DNA for the CDR3 is TGCGCCAGCAGCCCACTGACAGGGGGGGGATACGAGCAGTACTTC.

The chain links TRBV6-4 to TRBJ2-1; 10 nucleotides align to TRBD2. Looked up from germline, CDR1 is MRHNA and CDR2 is SNTAGT. Losses at the gene ends were 4 bases for V and 6 bases for J; bases not matched to a gene: 6. The length of the CDR3 is 15 residues. CDR3 amino acids: CASSVAGGGLNEQFF. The CDR3 bases are TGTGCCAGCAGTGTAGCGGGGGGAGGACTCAATGAGCAGTTCTTC.

The genes are TRBV11-2 and TRBJ1-6, with D tentatively TRBD1 (6 bases). This CDR3 has 15 residues. V lost 5 bases and J 0 bases, leaving 8 bases between the germline ends. Per germline, CDR1 SGHAT and CDR2 FQNNGV. CDR3 protein: CASSLRGSYNSPLHF. CDR3 in DNA: TGTGCCAGCAGCCTCAGGGGCTCCTATAATTCACCCCTCCACTTT.

This chain joins TRBV5-1 and TRBJ2-2; D unclear. The germline V gene encodes CDR1 SGHRS and CDR2 YFSETQ. CDR3 length: 11 amino acids. The germline V and J ends were trimmed by 5 bases and 7 bases, with 6 bases remaining between them. CDR3 DNA: TGCGCCAGCAGTATTTACGGGGAGCTGTTTTTT. This codes for CASSIYGELFF.

This clone was picked up one time. The rearrangement links TRBV15 to TRBJ1-6; D is unresolved. Germline values: CDR1 LNHNV, CDR2 YYDKDF (reference sequence). V lost 0 bases and J 8 bases, leaving 8 bases between the germline ends. The CDR3 consists of 14 residues. CDR3 sequence reads: CATSRDFRDSPLHF. The CDR3, as DNA: TGTGCCACCAGCAGAGATTTTCGGGATTCACCCCTCCACTTT.

This clone was observed once. This rearrangement joins TRBV6-6 to TRBJ1-2; 10 nucleotides line up with TRBD1. Germline assignment: CDR1 MNHNY and CDR2 SVGAGI (reference sequence). The CDR3 has 16 amino acids. Losses at the gene ends were 0 bases for V and 3 bases for J; bases not matched to a gene: 4. The DNA for the CDR3 is TGTGCCAGCAGTTACTCCCGGACAGGGGGGGACTATGGCTACACCTTC. This gives the protein CASSYSRTGGDYGYTF.

The J gene is TRBJ1-5, the V gene TRBV2; D is possibly TRBD1 (6 bases). CDR3 size: 13 residues. Trimming left V 4 bases short and J 10 bases short, with 14 bases between. Per germline, CDR1 SNHLY and CDR2 FYNNEI. Here the CDR3 DNA reads TGTGCCAGCAGTGGACAGGCCCTGGGTCCCCAGCATTTT. It yields the protein CASSGQALGPQHF.

V is TRBV27 and J is TRBJ1-2; D is unresolved. The V end was cut by 3 bases, the J end by 2 bases, with 7 bases between. The germline gives CDR1 MNHEY, CDR2 SMNVEV (reference sequence). The CDR3 loop spans 13 amino acids. The CDR3 region is CASSFRGNYGYTF. The CDR3 DNA reads TGTGCCAGCAGTTTTCGAGGAAACTATGGCTACACCTTC.

The CDR3 loop is CATASGTQETQYF. CDR3 DNA: TGTGCCACTGCTAGCGGAACTCAAGAGACCCAGTACTTC. This sequence joins TRBV2 and TRBJ2-5, with TRBD2 identical over 7 bases. CDR3 size: 13 residues. V was clipped by 10 bases and J by 2 bases; unmatched bases: 7. Germline loops: CDR1 SNHLY, CDR2 FYNNEI. Filled out from reference TRBV2 and TRBJ2-5, the complete variable domain reads EPEVTQTPSHQVTQMGQEVILRCVPISNHLYFYWYRQILGQKVEFLVSFYNNEISEKSEIFDDQFSVERPDGSNFTLKIRSTKLEDSAMYFCATASGTQETQYFGPGTRLLVL.

This clone has only a few counts. The chain employs TRBV5-1 and TRBJ2-1, with 7 bases identical to TRBD2. The V segment lost 5 bases and the J segment 4 bases; nucleotides outside the gene matches: 9. The germline V gene encodes CDR1 SGHRS and CDR2 YFSETQ. This CDR3 is built from 15 residues. The DNA for the CDR3 is TGCGCCAGCAGGAGCGGTACTAGCGATTACAATGAGCAGTTCTTC. It translates to CASRSGTSDYNEQFF.

This clone turned up a few times. The rearrangement uses TRBV6-5 and TRBJ1-1; D unclear. Deletions cut 2 bases from V and 1 base from J, with 5 bases between. There are 13 residues in the CDR3. Per the germline V gene, CDR1 is MNHEY and CDR2 is SVGAGI. The CDR3: CASSYEPNTEAFF. CDR3 coding DNA: TGTGCCAGCAGTTACGAGCCGAACACTGAAGCTTTCTTT.

In DNA, the CDR3 is TGTGCCAGCGTAGGGACTAGCTGGGCAGAGCAGTACTTC. It translates to CASVGTSWAEQYF. The chain combines TRBV2 with TRBJ2-7; 9 nucleotides agree with TRBD2. Germline lookup yields CDR1 SNHLY and CDR2 FYNNEI. The CDR3 is made up of 13 amino acids. V lost 8 bases, J lost 7 bases, and 9 bases stayed unmatched.

The chain recombines TRBV15 with TRBJ1-2; possible D gene TRBD1, 6 bases. There are 14 residues in the CDR3. Trimming removed 0 bases at V and 4 bases at J, with 9 bases between. Germline CDR1 is LNHNV and CDR2 is YYDKDF (reference sequence). In nucleotides, the CDR3 is TGTGCCACCAGCAGAGAACAGGGAAGCTATGGCTACACCTTC. Amino acids: CATSREQGSYGYTF.

This clone was seen more than once but under ten times. The chain links TRBV10-2 to TRBJ1-1; D gene uncertain. V lost 5 bases and J 6 bases, leaving 10 bases between the germline ends. The CDR3 length is 12 residues. Germline lookup yields CDR1 WSHSY and CDR2 SAAADI. The CDR3 protein is CASSPGLAEAFF. CDR3 in DNA: TGCGCCAGCAGTCCGGGTCTCGCTGAAGCTTTCTTT.

This rearrangement joins TRBV6-1 to TRBJ1-2, with TRBD1 identical over 8 bases. This CDR3 spans 14 amino acids. Germline CDR1 and CDR2: MNHNS and SASEGT. V lost 0 bases, J lost 10 bases, and 7 bases stayed unmatched. In DNA, the CDR3 is TGTGCCAGCAGTGAAGCTTGGACAGGGCGTGACTACACCTTC. This sequence encodes CASSEAWTGRDYTF.

The V gene is TRBV19, the J gene TRBJ1-2; TRBD1 aligns across 9 bases. Germline CDR1 LNHDA, CDR2 SQIVND (reference sequence). V trimming: 6 bases; J trimming: 6 bases; junction bases outside the gene matches: 8. The CDR3 consists of 14 residues. CDR3 bases: TGTGCCAGTAGATTGGTACAGGGGGCGGATGGCTACACCTTC. Amino acid sequence: CASRLVQGADGYTF. Using reference TRBV19 and TRBJ1-2 for the parts outside the CDR3, the full variable domain is DGGITQSPKYLFRKEGQNVTLSCEQNLNHDAMYWYRQDPGQGLRLIYYSQIVNDFQKGDIAEGYSVSREKKESFPLTVTSAQKNPTAFYLCASRLVQGADGYTFGSGTRLTVV.

This chain connects TRBV13 to TRBJ2-2, with 9 bases aligning to TRBD1. The CDR3 is 16 amino acids. The V gene's germline CDR1 is PRHDT and CDR2 FYEKMQ (reference sequence). Trimming took 5 bases from V and 6 from J; bases not matched to a gene: 10. The CDR3 protein is CASSLGQGILPGELFF. The CDR3 DNA reads TGTGCCAGCAGCCTGGGACAGGGCATACTCCCCGGGGAGCTGTTTTTT.

In its sample, this clone was seen once. The genes are TRBV19 and TRBJ1-3; 7 bases are a match to TRBD1. This CDR3 is 16 amino acids long. The germline CDR1 and CDR2 sequences are LNHDA and SQIVND (reference sequence). Losses at the gene ends were 1 base for V and 6 bases for J; bases not matched to a gene: 9. The CDR3 loop is CASSIVHRDSQNTIYF. Here the CDR3 DNA reads TGTGCCAGTAGTATAGTCCACCGGGACAGTCAAAACACCATATATTTT.

Comments on this clone: The junction and the germline gene differ at one end; a read error may be behind it. This chain uses TRBV7-9 with TRBJ1-2; TRBD1 agrees at 11 bases. This CDR3 is 18 amino acids long. The germline CDR1 and CDR2 sequences are SEHNR and FQNEAQ (reference sequence). CDR3 bases: TGTTCCAGCAGCTTAGTTTGGACAGGGGGCGCTTTGGGATATGGCTACACCTTC. Translated: CSSSLVWTGGALGYGYTF.

The chain carries TRBV19 and TRBJ1-3; D remains unclear. V was shortened by 6 bases and J by 4 bases, with 13 bases between the two germline ends. The CDR3 spans 14 residues. Germline CDR1 reads LNHDA; CDR2 reads SQIVND (reference sequence). This CDR3 is CASSLLEVGNTIYF. The CDR3, as DNA: TGTGCCAGTAGCCTTCTGGAGGTCGGAAACACCATATATTTT.